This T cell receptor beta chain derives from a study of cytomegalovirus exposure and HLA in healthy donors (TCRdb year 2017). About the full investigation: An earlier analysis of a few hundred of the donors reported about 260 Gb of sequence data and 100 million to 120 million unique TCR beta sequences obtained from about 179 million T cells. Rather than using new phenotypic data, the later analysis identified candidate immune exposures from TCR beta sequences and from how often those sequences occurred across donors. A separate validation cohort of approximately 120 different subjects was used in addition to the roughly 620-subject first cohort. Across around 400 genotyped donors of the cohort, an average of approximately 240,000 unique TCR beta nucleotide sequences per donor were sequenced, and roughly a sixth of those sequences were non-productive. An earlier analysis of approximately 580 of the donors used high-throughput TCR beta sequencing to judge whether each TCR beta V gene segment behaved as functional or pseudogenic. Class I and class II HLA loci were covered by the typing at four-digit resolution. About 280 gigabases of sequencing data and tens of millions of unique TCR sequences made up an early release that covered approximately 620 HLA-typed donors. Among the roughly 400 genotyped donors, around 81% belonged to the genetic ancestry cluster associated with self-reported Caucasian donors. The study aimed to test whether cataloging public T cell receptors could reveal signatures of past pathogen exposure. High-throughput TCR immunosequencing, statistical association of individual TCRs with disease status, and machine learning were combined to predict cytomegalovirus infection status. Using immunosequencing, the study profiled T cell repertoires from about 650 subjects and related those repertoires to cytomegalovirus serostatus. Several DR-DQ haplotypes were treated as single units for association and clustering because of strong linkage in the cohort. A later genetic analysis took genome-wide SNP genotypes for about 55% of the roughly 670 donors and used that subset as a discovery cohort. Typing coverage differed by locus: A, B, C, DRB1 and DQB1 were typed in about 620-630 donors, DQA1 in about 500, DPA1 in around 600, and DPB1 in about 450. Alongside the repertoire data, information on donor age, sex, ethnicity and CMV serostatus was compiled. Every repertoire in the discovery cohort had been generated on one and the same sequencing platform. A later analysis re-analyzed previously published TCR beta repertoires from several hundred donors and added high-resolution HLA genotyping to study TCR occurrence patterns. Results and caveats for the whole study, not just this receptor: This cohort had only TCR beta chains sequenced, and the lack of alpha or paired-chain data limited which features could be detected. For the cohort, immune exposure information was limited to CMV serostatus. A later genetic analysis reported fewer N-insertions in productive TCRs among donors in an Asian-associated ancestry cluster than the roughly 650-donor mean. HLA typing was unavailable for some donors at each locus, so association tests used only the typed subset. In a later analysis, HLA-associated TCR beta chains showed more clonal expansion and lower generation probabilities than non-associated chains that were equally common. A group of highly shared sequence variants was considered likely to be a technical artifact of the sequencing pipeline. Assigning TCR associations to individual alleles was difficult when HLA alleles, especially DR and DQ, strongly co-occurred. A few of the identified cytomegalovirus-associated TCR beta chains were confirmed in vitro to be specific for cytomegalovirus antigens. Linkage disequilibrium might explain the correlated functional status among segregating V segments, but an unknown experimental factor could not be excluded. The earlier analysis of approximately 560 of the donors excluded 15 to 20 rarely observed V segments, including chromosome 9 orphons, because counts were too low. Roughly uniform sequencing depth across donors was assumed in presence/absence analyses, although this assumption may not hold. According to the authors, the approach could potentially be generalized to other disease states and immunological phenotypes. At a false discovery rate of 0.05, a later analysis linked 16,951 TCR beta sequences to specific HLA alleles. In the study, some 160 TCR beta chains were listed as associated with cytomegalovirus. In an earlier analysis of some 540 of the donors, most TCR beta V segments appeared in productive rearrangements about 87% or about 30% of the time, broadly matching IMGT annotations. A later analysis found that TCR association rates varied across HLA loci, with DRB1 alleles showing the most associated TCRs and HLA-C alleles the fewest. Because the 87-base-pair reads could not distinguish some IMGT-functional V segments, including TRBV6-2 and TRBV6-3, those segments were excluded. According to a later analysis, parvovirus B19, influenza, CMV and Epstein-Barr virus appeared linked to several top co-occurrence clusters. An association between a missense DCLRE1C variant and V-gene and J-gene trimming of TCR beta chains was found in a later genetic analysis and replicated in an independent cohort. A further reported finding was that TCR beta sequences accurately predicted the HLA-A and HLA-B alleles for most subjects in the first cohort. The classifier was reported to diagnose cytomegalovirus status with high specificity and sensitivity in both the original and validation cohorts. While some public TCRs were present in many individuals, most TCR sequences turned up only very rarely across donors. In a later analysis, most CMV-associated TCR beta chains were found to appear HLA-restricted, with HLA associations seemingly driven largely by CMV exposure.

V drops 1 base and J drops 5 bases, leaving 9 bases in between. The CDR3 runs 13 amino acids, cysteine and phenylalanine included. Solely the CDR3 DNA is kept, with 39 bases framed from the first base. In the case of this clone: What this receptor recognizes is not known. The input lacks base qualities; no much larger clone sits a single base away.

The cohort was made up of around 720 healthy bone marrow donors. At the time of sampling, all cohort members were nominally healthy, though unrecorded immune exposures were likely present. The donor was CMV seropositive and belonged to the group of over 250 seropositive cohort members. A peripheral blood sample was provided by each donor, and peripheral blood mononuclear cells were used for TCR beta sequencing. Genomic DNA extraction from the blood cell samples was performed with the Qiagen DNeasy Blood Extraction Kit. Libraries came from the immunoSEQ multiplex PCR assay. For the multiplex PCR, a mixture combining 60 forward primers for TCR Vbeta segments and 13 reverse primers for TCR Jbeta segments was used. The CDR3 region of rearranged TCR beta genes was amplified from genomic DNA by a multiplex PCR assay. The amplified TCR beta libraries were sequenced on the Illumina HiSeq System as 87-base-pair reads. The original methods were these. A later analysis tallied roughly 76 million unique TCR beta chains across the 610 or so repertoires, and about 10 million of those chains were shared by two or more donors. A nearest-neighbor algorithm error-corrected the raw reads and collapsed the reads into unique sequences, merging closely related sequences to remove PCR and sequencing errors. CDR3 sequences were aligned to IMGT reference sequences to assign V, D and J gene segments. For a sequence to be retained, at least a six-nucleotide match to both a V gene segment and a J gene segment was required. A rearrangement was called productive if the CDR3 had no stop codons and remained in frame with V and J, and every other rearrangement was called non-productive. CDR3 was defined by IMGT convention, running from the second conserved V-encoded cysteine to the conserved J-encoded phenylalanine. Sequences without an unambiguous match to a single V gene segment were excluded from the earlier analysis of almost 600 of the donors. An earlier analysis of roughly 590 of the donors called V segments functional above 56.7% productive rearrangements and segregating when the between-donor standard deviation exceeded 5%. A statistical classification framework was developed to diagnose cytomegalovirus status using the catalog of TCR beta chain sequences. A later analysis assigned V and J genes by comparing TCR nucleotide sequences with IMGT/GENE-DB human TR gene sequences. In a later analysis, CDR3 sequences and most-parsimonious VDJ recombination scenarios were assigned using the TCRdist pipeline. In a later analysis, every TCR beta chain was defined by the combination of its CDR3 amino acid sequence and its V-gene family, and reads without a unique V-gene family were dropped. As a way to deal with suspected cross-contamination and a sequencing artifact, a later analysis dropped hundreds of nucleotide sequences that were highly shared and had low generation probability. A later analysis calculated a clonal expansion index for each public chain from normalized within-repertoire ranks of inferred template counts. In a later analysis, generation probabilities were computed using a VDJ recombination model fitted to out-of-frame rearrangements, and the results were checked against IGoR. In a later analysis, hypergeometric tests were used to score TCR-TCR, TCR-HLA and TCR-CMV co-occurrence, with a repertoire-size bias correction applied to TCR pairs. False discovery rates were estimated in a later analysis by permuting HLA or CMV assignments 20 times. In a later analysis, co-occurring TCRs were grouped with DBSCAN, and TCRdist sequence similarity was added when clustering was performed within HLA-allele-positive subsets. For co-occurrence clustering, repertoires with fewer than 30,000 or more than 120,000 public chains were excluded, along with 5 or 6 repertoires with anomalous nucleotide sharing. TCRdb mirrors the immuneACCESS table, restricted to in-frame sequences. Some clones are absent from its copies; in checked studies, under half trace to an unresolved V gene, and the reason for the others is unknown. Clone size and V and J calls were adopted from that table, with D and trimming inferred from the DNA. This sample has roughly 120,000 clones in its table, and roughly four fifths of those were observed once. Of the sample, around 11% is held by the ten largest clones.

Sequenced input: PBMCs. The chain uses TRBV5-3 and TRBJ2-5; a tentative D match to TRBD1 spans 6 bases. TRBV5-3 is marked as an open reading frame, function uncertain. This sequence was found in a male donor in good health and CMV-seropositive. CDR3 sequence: CARSLWGRETQYF. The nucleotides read TGTGCCAGAAGCTTGTGGGGGCGGGAGACCCAGTACTTC.